This T cell receptor beta chain was identified during a study of CD8 T cells in ankylosing spondylitis. Findings and limits, study-wide: There was a TCR beta motif, made of several highly homologous variants, that appeared characteristic of ankylosing spondylitis blood. Existing reports had already noted some motif variants in reactive arthritis synovial fluid and blood.

Scientists made TCR beta libraries using quantitative 5'-RACE with molecular barcodes. MiXCR, applied by TCRdb to the 5' RACE reads, yields one record per CDR3 protein. The sample contains some 300,000 distinct CDR3 sequences, 20% of which appear only once. The CDR3 is 17 amino acids. Per the germline V gene, CDR1 is MRHNA and CDR2 is SNTAGT. V dropped 5 bases and J dropped 2; count of bases not matched to a gene: 10. Of note for this clonotype: The antigen remains undetermined.

This TCR was sampled from a female donor with ankylosing spondylitis or in good health (not recorded which). The source material was blood, either unsorted or a sorted T cell fraction (not recorded which). This sequence joins TRBV6-4 and TRBJ2-1; the match to TRBD2 covers 9 bases. CDR3 in amino acids: CASSPRWASGTYNEQFF. In nucleotides, the CDR3 is TGTGCCAGCAGTCCTAGGTGGGCTAGCGGGACCTACAATGAGCAGTTCTTC.